This entry lists 3 T cell receptor beta chains sequenced from one sample in a study of a mutant IDH1 vaccine in newly diagnosed glioma (dated by TCRdb to 2020 to 2022). The antigens of these receptors remain unknown. Library preparation was by the immunoSEQ multiplex PCR assay. Entries here come from immuneACCESS through TCRdb and include only in-frame sequences with V and J called. Some clones fail to appear in such tables; in the studies checked, an unresolved V gene covers under half of the shortfall, and the cause of the remainder is unknown. This sample is represented by 50,000 to 70,000 clones; around four fifths of them were singletons. The top ten constitute less than 4.5% of the sample. The time point label corresponds to: week 35, safety follow-up. A 20-mer mutant IDH1 peptide at 300 micrograms in Montanide made up each vaccine dose, which was injected subcutaneously together with topical imiquimod.

Sequencing used PBMCs, obtained from a glioma patient whose treatment included an IDH1 peptide vaccine. Every receptor here comes from a man aged 25 to 45 with glioma.

The gene calls are TRBV6-5 and TRBJ1-1; TRBD1 is a possible D gene (6 bases). Trimming took 6 bases from V and 4 from J, leaving 15 bases between them. The CDR3 extends over 14 amino acids. Germline-derived CDR1 and CDR2 are MNHEY and SVGAGI. The CDR3 DNA follows: TGTGCCAGCAGGGAAATACAGGGAAGCACTGAAGCTTTCTTT. Translating gives CASREIQGSTEAFF.

This chain uses TRBV15 with TRBJ1-4; maybe TRBD1 (6 bases). V was shortened by 5 bases and J by 3 bases, with 13 bases between the two germline ends. The CDR3 covers 15 residues. Germline CDR1 LNHNV, CDR2 YYDKDF (reference sequence). This CDR3 reads CATSGTGRANEKLFF. The DNA of the CDR3 is TGTGCCACCAGCGGTACAGGGAGGGCTAATGAAAAACTGTTTTTT.

V gene TRBV2 combines with J gene TRBJ2-1; no clear D gene. The CDR3 contains 16 residues. Trimming removed 6 bases at V and 0 bases at J, with 15 bases between. Germline values: CDR1 SNHLY, CDR2 FYNNEI. The DNA of the CDR3 is TGTGCCAGCAGCCGACTCCGTTCAAACTCCTACAATGAGCAGTTCTTC. This codes for CASSRLRSNSYNEQFF.